This passage covers 17 T cell receptor beta chains from one sample sequenced in a study of shared T cell receptors in the human thymus (dated by TCRdb to 2020 to 2023). Receptor libraries were prepared by the immunoSEQ multiplex PCR assay. This is the immuneACCESS table as TCRdb keeps it, with only in-frame sequences that have V and J called. A part of the clones is gone; compared with another copy, unresolved V genes explain less than half, and the rest is unexplained. The sample profile shows 640,000 or so clones; 70% to 90% of them were found once. The top ten constitute roughly 0.0089% of the sample. This same sample was also part of a study on human thymus T cells.

The sample taken for sequencing was thymocytes. These receptor sequences come from a boy less than two years old with a congenital heart defect. Donor details come from another sample of the same person, matched by shared clones.

The chain carries TRBV5-5 and TRBJ1-2, with 8 bases identical to TRBD1. CDR1 and CDR2 from the germline V gene are SGHKS and YYEKEE (reference sequence). The CDR3 is 12 residues long. After removal of 6 bases from V and 7 bases from J, the junction contained 5 bases not matched to a gene. The CDR3 spells CASTSDRAGYTF. CDR3 sequence (DNA): TGTGCCAGCACCTCGGACAGGGCTGGCTACACCTTC.

The rearrangement joins TRBV30 to TRBJ1-1; 9 bases align to TRBD1. The V segment lost 5 bases and the J segment 4 bases; nucleotides outside the gene matches: 5. Germline V lookup: CDR1 GTSNPN, CDR2 SVGIG (reference sequence). There are 13 residues in the CDR3. The CDR3 coding sequence is TGTGCCTGGTCCGGGACAGGGATCACTGAAGCTTTCTTT. Translating gives CAWSGTGITEAFF.

The V call is TRBV29-1, the J call TRBJ2-7; 8 bases are a match to TRBD1. CDR1 is SQVTM, CDR2 ANQGSEA, per germline. The junction had 12 bases not matched to a gene; V was cut back by 4 bases and J by 1 base. The CDR3 is 16 amino acids. In DNA, the CDR3 is TGCAGCGTTGTCAAAAACCGGGACAGGAGGTCCTACGAGCAGTACTTC. Amino acids: CSVVKNRDRRSYEQYF.

The gene calls are TRBV5-4 and TRBJ2-2; maybe TRBD1 (5 bases). Germline V gives CDR1 SGHNT, CDR2 YYREEE (reference sequence). CDR3 size: 16 residues. V lost 0 bases to trimming and J lost 5 bases, with 14 bases between them. DNA for the CDR3: TGTGCCAGCAGCTTGGGGACAAATTCCAATACCGGGGAGCTGTTTTTT. Protein: CASSLGTNSNTGELFF.

J is TRBJ2-1 and V is TRBV14; 7 bases agree with TRBD2. The V gene's germline CDR1 is SGHDN and CDR2 FVKESK. Trimming removed 3 bases from V and 0 bases from J; junction bases left unmatched: 8. The CDR3 contains 17 residues. The DNA of the CDR3 is TGTGCCAGCAGCCAGCGTATCGGACTAGGCTCCTACAATGAGCAGTTCTTC. Its protein product is CASSQRIGLGSYNEQFF.

The genes are TRBV5-4 and TRBJ2-2, with TRBD2 as a possible D gene (5 bases). CDR3 length: 17 residues. V shed 2 bases and J shed 6 bases, with 20 bases lying between them. From germline, CDR1 is SGHNT and CDR2 YYREEE (reference sequence). CDR3 DNA: TGTGCCAGCAGCTTAGGCGTGATGAGGGCCAACCCCGGGGAGCTGTTTTTT. This gives the protein CASSLGVMRANPGELFF.

The chain is built from TRBV7-2 and TRBJ2-1; D gene uncertain. Germline values: CDR1 SGHTA, CDR2 FQGNSA. The V end was cut by 5 bases, the J end by 0 bases, with 8 bases between. This CDR3 comprises 14 residues. CDR3 sequence reads: CASSVHSSYNEQFF. CDR3 nucleotides: TGTGCCAGCAGCGTCCACAGCTCCTACAATGAGCAGTTCTTC. The full variable domain, rest sourced from reference TRBV7-2 and TRBJ2-1, is GAGVSQSPSNKVTEKGKDVELRCDPISGHTALYWYRQSLGQGLEFLIYFQGNSAPDKSGLPSDRFSAERTGGSVSTLTIQRTQQEDSAVYLCASSVHSSYNEQFFGPGTRLTVL.

The chain uses TRBV5-6 and TRBJ1-4, with D perhaps matching TRBD1 (6 bases). CDR1 is SGHDT and CDR2 is YYEEEE in the germline V gene. CDR3 length: 16 amino acids. Trimming cost V 0 bases and J 5 bases, with 14 bases left between them. CDR3 sequence: CASSLAFGTRNEKLFF. The CDR3 DNA sequence: TGTGCCAGCAGCTTGGCCTTTGGGACAAGAAATGAAAAACTGTTTTTT.

The chain has TRBV18 and TRBJ2-1, with D possibly TRBD1 on 5 matching bases. The CDR3 totals 14 residues. The V and J ends lost 5 bases and 5 bases respectively, with 13 bases between them. Germline CDR1 reads KGHSH; CDR2 reads LQKENI. The CDR3 bases are TGTGCCAGCTCAAGGGGTGACCACCACAATGAGCAGTTCTTC. It translates to CASSRGDHHNEQFF.

The table lists this clone with a count of one. The chain recombines TRBV15 with TRBJ2-7; 10 bases are a match to TRBD2. The CDR3 loop spans 15 amino acids. V lost 8 bases, J lost 1 base, and 8 bases stayed unmatched. Germline V gene sequence: CDR1 LNHNV, CDR2 YYDKDF (reference sequence). This chain's CDR3 is CATGFEREGSYEQYF. As DNA, the CDR3 is TGTGCCACCGGATTTGAGCGGGAGGGATCCTACGAGCAGTACTTC.

The CDR3 bases are TGTGCCAGCCAACGAATCTCACACCTAACAGGGGTGTACGAGCAGTACTTC. This encodes CASQRISHLTGVYEQYF. The chain couples TRBV28 to TRBJ2-7; 7 bases are shared with TRBD1. The CDR3 length is 17 residues. CDR1 is MDHEN, CDR2 SYDVKM, per germline. The V and J ends lost 8 bases and 4 bases, in that order; junction bases with no gene match: 20. The full variable domain, with the rest looked up from reference TRBV28 and TRBJ2-7, is DVKVTQSSRYLVKRTGEKVFLECVQDMDHENMFWYRQDPGLGLRLIYFSYDVKMKEKGDIPEGYSVSREKKERFSLILESASTNQTSMYLCASQRISHLTGVYEQYFGPGTRLTVT.

The rearrangement links TRBV15 to TRBJ2-3, with D perhaps matching TRBD2 (6 bases). Germline V gives CDR1 LNHNV, CDR2 YYDKDF (reference sequence). The V end was cut by 10 bases, the J end by 2 bases, with 19 bases between. There are 15 residues in the CDR3. CDR3 region: CAIGQPGLYTDTQYF. As DNA, the CDR3 is TGTGCCATCGGGCAACCGGGACTTTACACAGATACGCAGTATTTT.

This chain joins TRBV19 and TRBJ1-6; TRBD1 matches 7 bases. The V gene end was trimmed by 10 bases and the J gene end by 6 bases; junction bases not matched to a gene: 12. The germline V gene encodes CDR1 LNHDA and CDR2 SQIVND (reference sequence). The CDR3 sequence is 15 residues long. The CDR3 nucleotides read TGTGCCACCGAATCTCCGACAGGGCGTAATTCACCCCTCCACTTT. Amino acid sequence: CATESPTGRNSPLHF. The whole variable domain, remainder taken from reference TRBV19 and TRBJ1-6, is DGGITQSPKYLFRKEGQNVTLSCEQNLNHDAMYWYRQDPGQGLRLIYYSQIVNDFQKGDIAEGYSVSREKKESFPLTVTSAQKNPTAFYLCATESPTGRNSPLHFGNGTRLTVT.

CDR3 sequence reads: CASSQEGKAGAYGYTF. In DNA form, the CDR3 reads TGCGCCAGCAGCCAAGAGGGAAAGGCAGGGGCCTATGGCTACACCTTC. The chain links TRBV4-3 to TRBJ1-2; a weak D match, TRBD1 (6 bases). V lost 0 bases, J lost 4 bases, and 15 bases lay in between. From germline, CDR1 is LGHNA and CDR2 YSLEER. CDR3 length: 16 amino acids.

In this sample, this clone turned up a few times. The chain couples TRBV6-6 to TRBJ1-3; possibly TRBD1 for D (6 bases). This CDR3 comprises 15 residues. Germline values: CDR1 MNHNY, CDR2 SVGAGI (reference sequence). Trimming took off 6 bases at V and 0 bases at J, with 12 bases between the two ends. Here the CDR3 DNA reads TGTGCCAGCAGGACGGGACACCCCTCTGGAAACACCATATATTTT. Its protein product is CASRTGHPSGNTIYF.

In its sample, this clone was seen once. The chain combines TRBV10-2 with TRBJ2-1; the D gene is possibly TRBD2 (5 bases). This CDR3 spans 16 amino acids. Germline V gives CDR1 WSHSY, CDR2 SAAADI. V lost 3 bases to trimming and J lost 2 bases, with 14 bases between them. CDR3 in DNA: TGCGCCAGCAGTGACCCCGGGGTAGCACCCTACAATGAGCAGTTCTTC. This encodes CASSDPGVAPYNEQFF.

The V and J genes are TRBV5-1 and TRBJ1-2; 9 nucleotides align to TRBD1. Germline V gives CDR1 SGHRS, CDR2 YFSETQ. V lost 0 bases and J lost 6; bases outside the gene matches: 6. The CDR3 contains 15 residues. Here the CDR3 reads CASSLVRDREDGYTF. The CDR3 DNA reads as TGCGCCAGCAGCTTGGTCCGGGACAGGGAGGATGGCTACACCTTC.